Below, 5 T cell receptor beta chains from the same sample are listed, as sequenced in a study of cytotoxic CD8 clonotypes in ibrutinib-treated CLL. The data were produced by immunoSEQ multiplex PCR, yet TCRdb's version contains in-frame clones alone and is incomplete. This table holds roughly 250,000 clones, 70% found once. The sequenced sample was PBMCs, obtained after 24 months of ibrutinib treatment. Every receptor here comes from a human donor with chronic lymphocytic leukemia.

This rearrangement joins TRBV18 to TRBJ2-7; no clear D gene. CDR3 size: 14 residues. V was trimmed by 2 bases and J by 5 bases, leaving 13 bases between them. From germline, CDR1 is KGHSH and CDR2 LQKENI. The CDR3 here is CASSPFEDDDEQYF. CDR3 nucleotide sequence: TGTGCCAGCTCACCATTTGAGGACGACGACGAGCAGTACTTC.

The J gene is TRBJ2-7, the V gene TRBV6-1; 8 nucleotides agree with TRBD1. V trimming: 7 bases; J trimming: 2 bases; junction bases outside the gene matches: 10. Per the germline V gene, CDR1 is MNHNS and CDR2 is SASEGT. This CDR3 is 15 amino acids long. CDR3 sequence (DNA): TGTGCCAGCACAGCCGGGACAGGACATACCTACGAGCAGTACTTC. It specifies CASTAGTGHTYEQYF.

The CDR3 nucleotides read TGTGCCAGCAGTTATATGCTTGGGAATTTAGGAAAACTGTTTTTT. Amino acids: CASSYMLGNLGKLFF. The gene calls are TRBV6-5 and TRBJ1-4; D ambiguous. The V gene lost 3 bases and the J gene lost 10 bases, with 18 bases spanning the gap. The CDR3 runs to 15 residues. Germline V gene lookup returns CDR1 MNHEY and CDR2 SVGAGI.

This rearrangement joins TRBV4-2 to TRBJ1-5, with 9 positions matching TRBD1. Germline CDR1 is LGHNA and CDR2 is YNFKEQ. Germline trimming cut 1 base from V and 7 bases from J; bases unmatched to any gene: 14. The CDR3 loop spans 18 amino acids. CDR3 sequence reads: CASSQGSDRTGARQPQHF. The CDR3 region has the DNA TGTGCCAGCAGCCAAGGATCGGACCGGACAGGGGCAAGGCAGCCCCAGCATTTT.

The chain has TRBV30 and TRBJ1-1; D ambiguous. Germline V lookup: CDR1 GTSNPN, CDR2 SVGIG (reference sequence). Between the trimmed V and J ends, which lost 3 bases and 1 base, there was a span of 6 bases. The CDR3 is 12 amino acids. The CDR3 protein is CAWRLGNTEAFF. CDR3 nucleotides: TGTGCCTGGAGGCTGGGGAACACTGAAGCTTTCTTT.